Listed below are T cell receptor beta chains from one sample, sequenced in a study of cytomegalovirus exposure and HLA in healthy donors. Libraries were prepared by immunoSEQ multiplex PCR; TCRdb keeps only in-frame clonotypes and omits some of them. The data contain roughly 130,000 clones, around 65% of them singletons. Sequenced material: PBMCs. Every receptor here comes from a male donor in good health and CMV-seronegative. CDR3s include the opening cysteine and the closing phenylalanine or tryptophan. Fields, in order: J gene, D gene, clone size, V gene, CDR3 DNA, CDR3 protein. A D gene is named only where the DNA matches it firmly. The size of a clone is reported for some rows only, either as once, few or many, or as a class for expanded clones.

TRBJ1-6,TRBD1,NA,TRBV28,TGTGCCAGCAGTTTATACGTAGGGACAGTGGATTCACCCCTCCACTTT,CASSLYVGTVDSPLHF
TRBJ1-6,NA,few,TRBV28,TGTGCCAGCAGTTTGCCCGGGAATCGATCACCCCTCCACTTT,CASSLPGNRSPLHF
TRBJ2-1,NA,few,TRBV19,TGTGCCAGTAGTATAGATGGAGGAGGGGGCTATGAGCAGTTCTTC,CASSIDGGGGYEQFF
TRBJ2-1,TRBD1,NA,TRBV29-1,TGCAGCGTTGGGGGACAGGGGGTATTCGATGAGCAGTTCTTC,CSVGGQGVFDEQFF
TRBJ2-3,NA,NA,TRBV28,TGTGCCAGCGGCCAGCAGGTTACGCAGTATTTT,CASGQQVTQYF
TRBJ2-3,NA,NA,TRBV4-1,TGCGCCAGCAGCCAAGGGACACCGCAAGCGCAGTATTTT,CASSQGTPQAQYF
TRBJ2-5,NA,NA,TRBV9,TGTGCCAGCACCCGACTTGTGGGGACCCAGTACTTC,CASTRLVGTQYF
TRBJ2-1,NA,NA,TRBV5-6,TGTGCCAGCAGCTTGGGTGGCCGTTACAATGAGCAGTTCTTC,CASSLGGRYNEQFF
TRBJ2-5,NA,NA,TRBV10-3,TGTGCCATCAGTGACCCTTCCGGTGGTAGAGAGACCCAGTACTTC,CAISDPSGGRETQYF
TRBJ2-7,TRBD1,few,TRBV30,TGTGCCTGGGGTGGGACAGGGGATAGCCTCTACGAGCAGTACTTC,CAWGGTGDSLYEQYF
TRBJ1-1,NA,NA,TRBV29-1,TGCAGCGTTGAAGGGGACGGGGGAGCTTTCTTT,CSVEGDGGAFF
TRBJ1-2,TRBD1,NA,TRBV5-4,TGTGCCAGCAGCTTGGGTCCCGGGACAGGGTCCGGTGGCTACACCTTC,CASSLGPGTGSGGYTF
TRBJ1-1,NA,NA,TRBV6-1,TGTGCCAGCAGTGAGGGGGGTGAAGCTTTCTTT,CASSEGGEAFF
TRBJ1-1,NA,NA,TRBV6-1,TGTGCCAGCAGTGAAGGGCCGGGACATAGACAGGACACTGAAGCTTTCTTT,CASSEGPGHRQDTEAFF
TRBJ2-4,TRBD2,once,TRBV6-5,TGTGCCAGCACCGCGGGGGGCTTGGAGTACTTC,CASTAGGLEYF
TRBJ2-2,TRBD1,NA,TRBV7-9,TGTTCCAGCAGCTTCGGGACAGGGGATAAGTGGATGGGCACCGGGGAGCTGTTTTTT,CSSSFGTGDKWMGTGELFF
TRBJ2-1,TRBD1,NA,TRBV9,TGTGCCAGCAGCGTAGAGGGACAGAACGTAATCTTC,CASSVEGQNVIF
TRBJ2-7,NA,NA,TRBV5-5,TGTGCCAGCAGCGTTGCAGGGTATACCCACGAGCAGTACTTC,CASSVAGYTHEQYF
TRBJ2-3,NA,NA,TRBV7-3,TGTGCCAGCAGTTTGTACAGCCTGAGCACAGATACGCAGTATTTT,CASSLYSLSTDTQYF
TRBJ2-7,NA,NA,TRBV19,TGTGCCAGTAGCATAAGACAGAGCTCCTACGAGCAGTACTTC,CASSIRQSSYEQYF
TRBJ2-5,NA,NA,TRBV7-3,TGTGCCAGCAGCCTGTCAGGGTGGGAAGAGACCCAGTACTTC,CASSLSGWEETQYF
TRBJ1-6,NA,NA,TRBV5-1,TGCGCCAGCAGCTTGGGGCCGGGAACGGTTAATTCACCCCTCCACTTT,CASSLGPGTVNSPLHF
TRBJ2-3,NA,NA,TRBV2,TGTGCCAGCAGTGAATTTAGGACTAGCACAGATACGCAGTATTTT,CASSEFRTSTDTQYF
TRBJ2-7,TRBD1,NA,TRBV2,TGTGCCAGCAGTGATGGGACAGGGATGGCCTACGAGCAGTACTTC,CASSDGTGMAYEQYF
TRBJ2-2,NA,NA,TRBV27,TGTGCCAGCAGCCCCCGGGGGACCGGGGAGCTGTTTTTT,CASSPRGTGELFF
TRBJ2-1,NA,NA,TRBV29-1,TGCAGCGTTATATTAGCGGGTGGGGGCCATGAGCAGTTCTTC,CSVILAGGGHEQFF
TRBJ2-3,TRBD2,NA,TRBV27,TGTGCCAGCACTACGACAAGCGGGGGTAGCACAGATACGCAGTATTTT,CASTTTSGGSTDTQYF
TRBJ1-1,NA,few,TRBV11-2,TGTGCCAGCAGCTTAGATCTGAGGTACGAAGCTTTCTTT,CASSLDLRYEAFF
TRBJ2-7,NA,NA,TRBV5-4,TGTGCCAGCAGCCCCGGAGGGCAGGGTACCTACGAGCAGTACTTC,CASSPGGQGTYEQYF
TRBJ2-3,NA,NA,TRBV6-5,TGCCCCCCTGACAGCTCTAGCACAGATACGCAGTATTTT,CPPDSSSTDTQYF
TRBJ2-3,TRBD1,few,TRBV7-7,TGTGCCAGCAGCTTAACATCCGGGACAGGGGGCCTTGCAGATACGCAGTATTTT,CASSLTSGTGGLADTQYF